This T cell receptor (beta chain) was identified in a study of type 1 and type 2 diabetes patients. Points from the study as a whole: Some expanded clones seen only in T1D might occur in additional T2D or control samples. Between type 2 diabetes and control samples, V and J usage averaged approximately 0.97 correlation.

About this clonotype itself: Antigen unknown.

The CDR3 runs 14 residues. CDR1 SNHLY and CDR2 FYNNEI come from the germline V gene. Trimming took 4 bases from V and 0 from J, leaving 10 bases between them. Amplification started from genomic DNA. A primer set of 30 forward and 13 reverse primers amplified the CDR3. TCRdb itself ran the multiplex PCR reads through MiXCR, one entry per CDR3 protein. The table has 270,000 or so distinct CDR3 sequences, approximately 50% seen once. Sequencing was performed on peripheral blood mononuclear cells (PBMCs). The chain uses TRBV2 and TRBJ2-7, with D possibly matching TRBD2 (6 bases). This sequence was found in a man aged 18 to 30 with type 2 diabetes. CDR3 DNA sequence: TGTGCCAGCAGTGGACGGGACTTCTCCTACGAGCAGTACTTC. Translated, it gives CASSGRDFSYEQYF. Full variable domain (missing parts from reference TRBV2 and TRBJ2-7): EPEVTQTPSHQVTQMGQEVILRCVPISNHLYFYWYRQILGQKVEFLVSFYNNEISEKSEIFDDQFSVERPDGSNFTLKIRSTKLEDSAMYFCASSGRDFSYEQYFGPGTRLTVT.